This T cell receptor beta chain came from a study of T-cell reconstitution after alpha-beta-depleted transplantation in children. Study results and limitations: The authors attributed T-cell counts and diversity one year after transplant mostly to newly produced T cells. Surviving recipient T cells and intrathymic progenitors accounted for some patients' high TCRbeta diversity at day 60.

As concerns this clonotype: Antigen: not known.

Trimming pared 1 base from V and 1 base from J, leaving 8 bases between. CDR3 length: 15 amino acids. CDR1 and CDR2 from the germline V gene are SEHNR and FQNEAQ (reference sequence). This sample's TCRbeta library carried unique molecular identifier barcodes. Each CDR3 protein gets one entry after TCRdb re-called the PCR reads with MiXCR. The sample lists under 850,000 distinct CDR3 sequences, 13% seen once, with roughly 0.77% in the top ten. The chain recombines TRBV7-9 with TRBJ1-3; no clear D. The source material was PBMCs, sampled before TCRalphabeta/CD19-depleted stem cell transplant. The receptor's source is a girl under 10 years old with congenital amegakaryocytic thrombocytopenia, due to receive a stem cell transplant. This chain's CDR3 is CASSLDPGSGNTIYF. In DNA form, the CDR3 reads TGTGCCAGCAGCTTAGATCCCGGGTCTGGAAACACCATATATTTT.